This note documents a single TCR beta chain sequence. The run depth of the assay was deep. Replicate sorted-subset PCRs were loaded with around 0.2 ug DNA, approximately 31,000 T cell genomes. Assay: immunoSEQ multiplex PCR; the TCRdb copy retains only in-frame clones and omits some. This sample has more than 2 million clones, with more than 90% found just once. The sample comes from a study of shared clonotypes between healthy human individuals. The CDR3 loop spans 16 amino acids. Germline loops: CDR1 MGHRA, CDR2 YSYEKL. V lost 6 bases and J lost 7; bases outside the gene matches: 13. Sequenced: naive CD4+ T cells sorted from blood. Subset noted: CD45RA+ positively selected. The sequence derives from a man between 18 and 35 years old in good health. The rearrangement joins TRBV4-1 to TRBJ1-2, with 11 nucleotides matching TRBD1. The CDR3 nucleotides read TGCGCCAGCAGGCGACCCGGACAGGGGGCGAGGAGTGGCTACACCTTC. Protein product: CASRRPGQGARSGYTF.